These 27 T cell receptor beta chains came from one sample sequenced in a study of Ad26.COV2.S vaccination and SARS-CoV-2 variants. Assay used: immunoSEQ multiplex PCR; TCRdb lists only in-frame clones, some missing. In the table there are some 480,000 clones, around 88% of which are singletons. Treatment given: 15 to 20 received Ad26.COV2.S at low or high dose, single or two shots; a few received placebo; per-sample allocation not given. Samples analyzed were those drawn on day 63 after the first vaccine or placebo injection. This specimen consisted of peripheral blood, obtained in a trial of Ad26.COV2.S vaccine versus placebo. The source is a person aged 18-60 years who received the Ad26.COV2.S COVID-19 vaccine or a placebo.

V usage is TRBV7-2 and J usage is TRBJ2-7; 9 positions match TRBD2. The junction had 14 bases not matched to a gene; V was cut back by 6 bases and J by 5 bases. Looked up from germline, CDR1 is SGHTA and CDR2 is FQGNSA. The CDR3 length is 16 residues. CDR3 nucleotides: TGTGCCAGCAGTCTGGGGGCACTAGCGGGTTTCGACGAGCAGTACTTC. Its translation is CASSLGALAGFDEQYF.

The chain has TRBV28 and TRBJ1-2; perhaps TRBD1 as D (6 bases). Germline assignment: CDR1 MDHEN and CDR2 SYDVKM. This CDR3 has 13 amino acids. V lost 4 bases, J lost 4 bases, and 10 bases lay in between. The CDR3: CASSSGTLYGYTF. The CDR3 DNA sequence: TGTGCCAGCAGTTCCGGGACACTCTATGGCTACACCTTC.

V usage is TRBV6-2 or TRBV6-3 and J usage is TRBJ2-7; tentatively, D is TRBD1 (6 bases). Germline V gene lookup returns CDR1 MNHEY and CDR2 SVGEGT. The V gene lost 2 bases and the J gene lost 3 bases, with 14 bases spanning the gap. The CDR3 covers 15 residues. CDR3 loop: CASSYPGRTVYEQYF. The CDR3 DNA reads TGTGCCAGCAGTTACCCCGGACGGACAGTCTACGAGCAGTACTTC.

This chain links TRBV4-3 with TRBJ2-7, with 9 bases that match TRBD2. J lost 3 bases, V lost 0 bases, and 6 bases had no gene match. Germline V gene sequence: CDR1 LGHNA, CDR2 YSLEER. This CDR3 has 16 amino acids. The CDR3 loop reads CASSQDLSGSFYEQYF. DNA of the CDR3: TGCGCCAGCAGCCAAGATCTTAGCGGGAGTTTCTACGAGCAGTACTTC.

This rearrangement joins TRBV3-1 (or the pseudogene TRBV3-2) to TRBJ1-4; the match to TRBD1 covers 8 bases. Germline V gives CDR1 LGHDT, CDR2 YNNKEL (reference sequence). Trimming at V came to 1 base and at J to 7 bases, leaving 8 bases not matched to a gene. The CDR3 extends over 16 amino acids. The DNA of the CDR3 is TGTGCCAGCAGCCAAGGGGTCGGGACAGGTCGTGAAAAACTGTTTTTT. Protein: CASSQGVGTGREKLFF.

The V call is TRBV9, the J call TRBJ2-5, with 14 bases identical to TRBD2. Germline V gene sequence: CDR1 SGDLS, CDR2 YYNGEE. V shed 3 bases, J shed 5 bases, and the junction held 12 bases outside the gene matches. The CDR3 contains 18 residues. The CDR3 sequence is CASSGRGGTSGSYETQYF. As DNA, the CDR3 is TGTGCCAGCAGCGGGAGGGGAGGGACTAGCGGGAGCTATGAGACCCAGTACTTC. Together with reference TRBV9 and TRBJ2-5, the CDR3 gives the full variable domain: DSGVTQTPKHLITATGQRVTLRCSPRSGDLSVYWYQQSLDQGLQFLIQYYNGEERAKGNILERFSAQQFPDLHSELNLSSLELGDSALYFCASSGRGGTSGSYETQYFGPGTRLLVL.

The rearrangement links TRBV7-9 to TRBJ2-7; TRBD1 matches at 9 bases. The V segment lost 1 base and the J segment 5 bases; nucleotides outside the gene matches: 3. CDR3 size: 14 residues. Per the germline V gene, CDR1 is SEHNR and CDR2 is FQNEAQ (reference sequence). The CDR3 DNA follows: TGTGCCAGCAGCTTAGGGACAGGGGCTAACGAGCAGTACTTC. Translation gives CASSLGTGANEQYF.

The J gene is TRBJ2-1, the V gene TRBV5-1; D is uncertain. With 0 bases removed from V and 5 bases from J, the gap between germline ends came to 9 bases. CDR3 length equals 14 residues. Germline CDR1 is SGHRS and CDR2 is YFSETQ. CDR3 protein: CASSLDRLHNEQFF. CDR3 in DNA: TGCGCCAGCAGCTTGGATCGGCTGCACAATGAGCAGTTCTTC.

Details on this clone: The junction departs from the called germline gene at one end, perhaps through a read error. This chain joins TRBV12-3 or TRBV12-4 and TRBJ1-5, with TRBD1 identical over 8 bases. The CDR3 runs to 13 residues. Here the CDR3 DNA reads TGTGCCAGCGGTTTATCCCTCCGGGACAGGCAGGATTTT. Amino acids: CASGLSLRDRQDF.

V usage is TRBV28 and J usage is TRBJ1-1, with D uncertain. Germline V CDR1 and CDR2: MDHEN, SYDVKM. The V end lost 11 bases, the J end lost 1 base, and 11 bases lay between the germline ends. This CDR3 has 12 residues. The CDR3 loop is CAVHTPNTEAFF. In DNA form, the CDR3 reads TGTGCCGTCCATACTCCGAACACTGAAGCTTTCTTT.

The V gene is TRBV7-2, the J gene TRBJ2-5; D unresolved. The CDR3 totals 13 residues. Deletions cut 4 bases from V and 6 bases from J, with 12 bases between. Germline values: CDR1 SGHTA, CDR2 FQGNSA. CDR3: CASSSVGRQTQYF. The DNA of the CDR3 is TGTGCCAGCAGCTCAGTAGGACGGCAGACCCAGTACTTC. The full variable domain, rest sourced from reference TRBV7-2 and TRBJ2-5, is GAGVSQSPSNKVTEKGKDVELRCDPISGHTALYWYRQSLGQGLEFLIYFQGNSAPDKSGLPSDRFSAERTGGSVSTLTIQRTQQEDSAVYLCASSSVGRQTQYFGPGTRLLVL.

The chain employs TRBV27 and TRBJ2-7; D possibly matches TRBD1 or TRBD2 (5 bases each). Germline V gives CDR1 MNHEY, CDR2 SMNVEV (reference sequence). This CDR3 is built from 15 residues. V was clipped by 5 bases and J by 0 bases, with 14 bases between them. The CDR3 spells CASSLQGGSSYEQYF. CDR3 sequence (DNA): TGTGCCAGCAGTCTTCAGGGTGGGAGCTCCTACGAGCAGTACTTC.

The chain joins TRBV2 to TRBJ2-7; TRBD2 matches at 7 bases. The CDR3 is made up of 13 amino acids. V lost 7 bases and J lost 3; bases outside the gene matches: 6. CDR1 and CDR2 (germline): SNHLY, FYNNEI. The DNA of the CDR3 is TGTGCCAGCACGCGGGAGAATATCTACGAGCAGTACTTC. Its protein product is CASTRENIYEQYF.

V is TRBV10-3 and J is TRBJ2-1; 7 positions agree with TRBD2. This CDR3 has 15 amino acids. Per germline, CDR1 ENHRY and CDR2 SYGVKD. Trimming removed 5 bases from V and 7 bases from J; junction bases left unmatched: 11. The CDR3 sequence is CAISFSLGRENEQFF. CDR3 in DNA: TGTGCCATCAGTTTCTCTTTAGGGAGGGAGAATGAGCAGTTCTTC.

This clone was seen more than once but under ten times. The chain joins TRBV5-4 to TRBJ1-2; the D is unclear. The germline V gene has CDR1 SGHNT and CDR2 YYREEE (reference sequence). The V end lost 0 bases, the J end lost 2 bases, and 14 bases lay between the germline ends. The CDR3 consists of 16 residues. The CDR3: CASSLGALDPNYGYTF. The CDR3 coding sequence is TGTGCCAGCAGCTTGGGGGCACTGGATCCGAACTATGGCTACACCTTC.

CDR3 coding DNA: TGTGCCAGCAGTGAAACCCCGGTGGGGGGGTCCGGGGAGCTGTTTTTT. Translated: CASSETPVGGSGELFF. The V call is TRBV6-1, the J call TRBJ2-2; 7 bases are a match to TRBD2. V trimming: 2 bases; J trimming: 6 bases; junction bases outside the gene matches: 9. Germline CDR1 MNHNS, CDR2 SASEGT. The CDR3 length is 16 residues.

This chain connects TRBV5-1 to TRBJ2-2, with a possible D match to TRBD1 (6 bases). This CDR3 comprises 14 residues. Per germline, CDR1 SGHRS and CDR2 YFSETQ. The V end was cut by 5 bases, the J end by 1 base, with 9 bases between. CDR3 sequence reads: CASRWTVNTGELFF. The CDR3 coding sequence is TGCGCCAGCAGGTGGACAGTGAACACCGGGGAGCTGTTTTTT. Variable domain in full (rest from reference TRBV5-1 and TRBJ2-2): KAGVTQTPRYLIKTRGQQVTLSCSPISGHRSVSWYQQTPGQGLQFLFEYFSETQRNKGNFPGRFSGRQFSNSRSEMNVSTLELGDSALYLCASRWTVNTGELFFGEGSRLTVL.

V is TRBV28 and J is TRBJ1-6; no reliable D call. The germline gives CDR1 MDHEN, CDR2 SYDVKM. CDR3 length: 15 amino acids. V lost 5 bases to trimming and J lost 5 bases, with 13 bases between them. The CDR3 region has the DNA TGTGCCAGCAGTAGCGGCAGCCTCGATAATTCACCCCTCCACTTT. As protein: CASSSGSLDNSPLHF.

The rearrangement joins TRBV14 to TRBJ2-1; D unclear. CDR1 and CDR2 (germline): SGHDN, FVKESK. V lost 1 base and J 8 bases, leaving 15 bases between the germline ends. The CDR3 sequence is 15 residues long. The CDR3 DNA follows: TGTGCCAGCAGCCAAGTGAAGGGAATCGGTCATGAGCAGTTCTTC. Translating gives CASSQVKGIGHEQFF.

V usage is TRBV28 and J usage is TRBJ2-3, with D hard to call. The CDR3 is made up of 16 amino acids. Germline values: CDR1 MDHEN, CDR2 SYDVKM. The ends were cut back, 6 bases at V and 2 bases at J, with 18 bases in the middle. In DNA form, the CDR3 reads TGTGCCAGCAGCTCGCCACCCCGGCGGAACACAGATACGCAGTATTTT. This gives the protein CASSSPPRRNTDTQYF. The complete variable domain, with remaining parts taken from reference TRBV28 and TRBJ2-3, reads DVKVTQSSRYLVKRTGEKVFLECVQDMDHENMFWYRQDPGLGLRLIYFSYDVKMKEKGDIPEGYSVSREKKERFSLILESASTNQTSMYLCASSSPPRRNTDTQYFGPGTRLTVL.

J is TRBJ2-7 and V is TRBV5-1; 8 bases are a match to TRBD2. The ends lost 4 bases at V and 4 bases at J; junction bases unmatched: 13. The CDR3 is 16 residues long. Germline-derived CDR1 and CDR2 are SGHRS and YFSETQ. CDR3 DNA: TGCGCCAGCAGCCCCCTGGCCCAGAGCGGGGGTTACGAGCAGTACTTC. Translation: CASSPLAQSGGYEQYF.

This clone has just one count. The CDR3 spells CASGRGSFTIYF. CDR3 nucleotide sequence: TGTGCCAGCGGGAGAGGGTCATTCACCATATATTTT. V usage is TRBV28 and J usage is TRBJ1-3; D is unresolved. This CDR3 spans 12 amino acids. The V and J ends lost 8 bases and 9 bases respectively, with 14 bases between them. The germline V gene has CDR1 MDHEN and CDR2 SYDVKM.

This clone has a single count. The chain links TRBV7-3 to TRBJ2-5; D possibly corresponds to TRBD2 (6 bases). Trimming stripped 5 bases from V and 2 bases from J, with 9 bases between. The CDR3 totals 13 residues. Per germline, CDR1 SGHTA and CDR2 FQGTGA. The CDR3 sequence: CASSPGAQETQYF. In DNA form, the CDR3 reads TGTGCCAGCAGCCCGGGAGCTCAAGAGACCCAGTACTTC.

This sequence joins TRBV20-1 and TRBJ2-5; D is ambiguous. Trimming pared 3 bases from V and 4 bases from J, leaving 12 bases between. Germline loops: CDR1 DFQATT, CDR2 SNEGSKA (reference sequence). The CDR3 has 13 amino acids. The CDR3: CSASRGTRETQYF. The CDR3 nucleotides are TGCAGTGCTAGTCGCGGTACGCGAGAGACCCAGTACTTC.

V and J are TRBV30 and TRBJ1-2, with 7 bases matching TRBD1. The V and J ends lost 2 bases and 7 bases, in that order; junction bases with no gene match: 13. The CDR3 consists of 15 residues. CDR1 and CDR2 (germline): GTSNPN, SVGIG (reference sequence). The CDR3 spells CAWSRVAGGQGGYTF. The CDR3 bases are TGTGCCTGGAGTCGCGTAGCAGGGGGGCAAGGTGGCTACACCTTC.

This rearrangement joins TRBV28 to TRBJ1-5; 8 nucleotides agree with TRBD1. This CDR3 region has 16 residues. The germline V gene has CDR1 MDHEN and CDR2 SYDVKM. The trim removed 7 bases at V and 2 bases at J, leaving 10 bases unmatched. The CDR3 sequence is CASTGQDRRGNQPQHF. The CDR3 bases are TGTGCCAGCACGGGACAGGACCGAAGGGGCAATCAGCCCCAGCATTTT.

This sequence joins TRBV6-2 or TRBV6-3 and TRBJ1-5; the match to TRBD1 covers 12 bases. The CDR3 has 18 residues. Germline CDR1 is MNHEY and CDR2 is SVGEGT. The junction had 17 bases not matched to a gene; V was cut back by 3 bases and J by 11 bases. The CDR3 nucleotides are TGTGCCAGCAGTTATGCCGGGACAGGGGGCTCCGGTGTCGGATCCCAGCATTTT. It is translated as CASSYAGTGGSGVGSQHF.